This T cell receptor beta chain came from a study of blood T cell repertoires in COVID-19. For the study at large: Sources were T cells, B-cell-depleted T cells, or PBMCs; the material itself was cDNA or gDNA.

Looked up from germline, CDR1 is LNHDA and CDR2 is SQIVND (reference sequence). V dropped 6 bases and J dropped 4 bases, with 18 bases sitting between them. There are 15 residues in the CDR3. The assay was immunoSEQ multiplex PCR, and TCRdb's table has in-frame clones only and misses some. The table shows about 50,000 clones, with 80% to 90% occurring only once. This sequence was found in a human donor in a cohort sampled during active COVID-19. Sequences were obtained from peripheral blood. The chain combines TRBV19 with TRBJ1-1, with D possibly matching TRBD1 (6 bases). The CDR3 coding sequence is TGTGCCAGTAGGGGAACCGGGACACAGGGCACTGAAGCTTTCTTT. It specifies CASRGTGTQGTEAFF. Using reference TRBV19 and TRBJ1-1 for the parts outside the CDR3, the full variable domain is DGGITQSPKYLFRKEGQNVTLSCEQNLNHDAMYWYRQDPGQGLRLIYYSQIVNDFQKGDIAEGYSVSREKKESFPLTVTSAQKNPTAFYLCASRGTGTQGTEAFFGQGTRLTVV.